These 29 T cell receptor beta chains were all obtained from the same sample, sequenced in a study of cytomegalovirus exposure and HLA in healthy donors. Clones were sequenced by immunoSEQ multiplex PCR, and TCRdb holds only the in-frame ones, with some missing. This repertoire shows roughly 330,000 clones, 75% to 90% found once; its top ten account for approximately 1%. The sample consisted of PBMCs. Receptors were obtained from a woman in her twenties or thirties in good health and CMV-seropositive.

This clone was detected many times. This sequence joins TRBV12-2 and TRBJ1-3; TRBD1 was called by the table and not checked on the DNA. TRBV12-2 is given as a pseudogene. This CDR3 has 23 amino acids. The CDR3 DNA reads TGTGCAAGTCGCTTAGTCACCTGTCCCCTGAGGGACAGCCCATCCTGGGATGGAAACACCATATATTTT. This translates into CASRLVTCPLRDSPSWDGNTIYF.

The V and J genes are TRBV11-3 and TRBJ2-7, with 8 bases fitting TRBD1. V was pared by 4 bases and J by 5 bases, with 7 bases of the junction left unmatched. CDR3 size: 14 residues. Germline V gene lookup returns CDR1 SGHNT and CDR2 YENEEA. The CDR3 spells CASSSPRTGNEQYF. CDR3 bases: TGTGCCAGCAGCTCCCCCCGGACAGGGAACGAGCAGTACTTC.

This clone was observed a handful of times. The chain has TRBV7-9 and TRBJ1-5; D possibly corresponds to TRBD1 (6 bases). The CDR3 runs 14 residues. Germline V gene data show CDR1 as SEHNR and CDR2 as FQNEAQ (reference sequence). The V and J ends lost 5 bases and 3 bases respectively, with 11 bases between them. The CDR3 DNA is TGTGCCAGCAGCCCAGCAGGGGTCAATCAGCCCCAGCATTTT. Translation gives CASSPAGVNQPQHF. Looking up the rest from reference TRBV7-9 and TRBJ1-5 gives the full variable domain: DTGVSQNPRHKITKRGQNVTFRCDPISEHNRLYWYRQTLGQGPEFLTYFQNEAQLEKSRLLSDRFSAERPKGSFSTLEIQRTEQGDSAMYLCASSPAGVNQPQHFGDGTRLSIL.

A few counts support this clone. The rearrangement links TRBV27 to TRBJ1-1, with no clear D. Looked up from germline, CDR1 is MNHEY and CDR2 is SMNVEV (reference sequence). The CDR3 loop spans 11 amino acids. The V and J ends lost 5 bases and 6 bases respectively, with 7 bases between them. As DNA, the CDR3 is TGTGCCAGCAGTGCCGGATCTGAAGCTTTCTTT. Its protein is CASSAGSEAFF.

The V call is TRBV5-1, the J call TRBJ2-3, with D perhaps TRBD2 (6 bases). Per the germline V gene, CDR1 is SGHRS and CDR2 is YFSETQ. The V and J ends lost 5 bases and 2 bases respectively, with 12 bases between them. The CDR3 sequence is 14 residues long. DNA of the CDR3: TGCGCCAGCAGGGAGGGCGGTGCCACAGATACGCAGTATTTT. This codes for CASREGGATDTQYF.

For this clone: The germline gene is not matched at one end of the junction; a read error may be the cause. The gene calls are TRBV2 and TRBJ1-1; 8 bases fit TRBD1. The CDR3 length is 11 residues. Germline V gene sequence: CDR1 SNHLY, CDR2 FYNNEI. Written as DNA, the CDR3 is TGTGCCAGCAGTGAAGGCGACAGGGGCACATTT. It is translated as CASSEGDRGTF.

The J gene is TRBJ1-4, the V gene TRBV7-9; D gene uncertain. The CDR3 extends over 13 amino acids. The V end was cut by 5 bases, the J end by 8 bases, with 12 bases between. Germline loops: CDR1 SEHNR, CDR2 FQNEAQ (reference sequence). CDR3 protein: CASSPPLGEKLFF. The CDR3 DNA reads TGTGCCAGCAGCCCCCCTCTCGGGGAAAAACTGTTTTTT.

This clone was picked up a small number of times. Here the CDR3 DNA reads TGTGCCAGCAGTGACGGGACAGGGGGCCTGAACACCATATATTTT. Its translation: CASSDGTGGLNTIYF. The V and J genes are TRBV25-1 and TRBJ1-3; TRBD1 matches at 12 bases. The germline gives CDR1 MGHDK, CDR2 SYGVNS. The CDR3 loop spans 15 amino acids. The ends lost 3 bases at V and 7 bases at J; junction bases unmatched: 4.

The rearrangement joins TRBV4-3 to TRBJ2-7; 8 bases match TRBD1. This CDR3 comprises 14 residues. The J segment lost 4 bases and the V segment lost 5 bases, leaving 7 bases of the junction unmatched. Germline V gene data show CDR1 as LGHNA and CDR2 as YSLEER. The CDR3 bases are TGCGCCAGCAGCTTGACAGGGGATATGTACGAGCAGTACTTC. It encodes CASSLTGDMYEQYF.

This chain uses TRBV7-2 with TRBJ1-2, with D possibly matching TRBD1 (6 bases). CDR1 and CDR2 from the germline V gene are SGHTA and FQGNSA. CDR3 length: 14 amino acids. Trimming shortened V by 5 bases and J by 4 bases, and 14 bases separated the two germline ends. This CDR3 is CASSQIGQSYGYTF. CDR3 nucleotide sequence: TGTGCCAGCAGCCAGATCGGACAGTCCTATGGCTACACCTTC.

The chain employs TRBV6-5 and TRBJ2-7; D perhaps matches TRBD1 (5 bases). The CDR3 covers 13 residues. Trimming removed 2 bases at V and 6 bases at J, with 11 bases between. In germline, CDR1 is MNHEY, CDR2 SVGAGI. CDR3 sequence reads: CASSYSRASEQYF. CDR3 in DNA: TGTGCCAGCAGTTACAGCAGGGCTTCCGAGCAGTACTTC.

CDR3 amino acids: CASRPGTVNTGELFF. DNA of the CDR3: TGTGCCAGCCGTCCCGGGACCGTAAACACCGGGGAGCTGTTTTTT. V usage is TRBV27 and J usage is TRBJ2-2, with D possibly being TRBD1 or TRBD2 (5 bases each). The CDR3 sequence is 15 residues long. V gave up 8 bases and J gave up 2 bases, with 15 bases separating them. The germline V gene encodes CDR1 MNHEY and CDR2 SMNVEV (reference sequence).

This clone was counted between two and nine times. The rearrangement links TRBV19 to TRBJ1-1, with D perhaps matching TRBD1 (6 bases). Germline CDR1 is LNHDA and CDR2 is SQIVND (reference sequence). The CDR3 has 11 residues. Deletions cut 8 bases from V and 11 bases from J, with 15 bases between. The CDR3 sequence is CASRDIIWAFF. The CDR3 DNA reads TGTGCCAGTCGGGACATTATCTGGGCTTTCTTT.

The chain couples TRBV2 to TRBJ2-3; unclear D gene. Deletions cut 6 bases from V and 2 bases from J, with 12 bases between. The germline CDR1 and CDR2 sequences are SNHLY and FYNNEI. This CDR3 has 14 amino acids. The CDR3 DNA reads as TGTGCCAGCAGAGCTAACACAAACACAGATACGCAGTATTTT. The encoded protein is CASRANTNTDTQYF.

The chain combines TRBV30 with TRBJ2-3, with unresolved D. V was shortened by 0 bases and J by 6 bases, with 10 bases between the two germline ends. The CDR3 sequence is 13 residues long. CDR1 is GTSNPN and CDR2 is SVGIG in the germline V gene (reference sequence). The CDR3 DNA sequence: TGTGCCTGGAGTGTTCAGGAGCTGGATACGCAGTATTTT. This gives the protein CAWSVQELDTQYF.

The V gene is TRBV7-2, the J gene TRBJ2-3; perhaps TRBD2 as D (6 bases). The CDR3 spans 15 residues. Germline lookup yields CDR1 SGHTA and CDR2 FQGNSA. V shed 1 base and J shed 5 bases, with 13 bases lying between them. CDR3 sequence reads: CASSLGSGDGDTQYF. The CDR3 nucleotides are TGTGCCAGCAGCTTAGGTTCGGGGGACGGAGATACGCAGTATTTT. The variable domain in full, with the rest retrieved from reference TRBV7-2 and TRBJ2-3, is GAGVSQSPSNKVTEKGKDVELRCDPISGHTALYWYRQSLGQGLEFLIYFQGNSAPDKSGLPSDRFSAERTGGSVSTLTIQRTQQEDSAVYLCASSLGSGDGDTQYFGPGTRLTVL.

V and J are TRBV10-1 and TRBJ1-4; TRBD1 matches at 7 bases. Germline V gives CDR1 WNHNN, CDR2 SYGVQD (reference sequence). V lost 9 bases, J lost 5 bases, and 6 bases stayed unmatched. The CDR3 has 13 residues. The CDR3 DNA reads TGCGCCAGGCAAAAGACAGGGAATGAAAAACTGTTTTTT. Translation gives CARQKTGNEKLFF.

The chain joins TRBV7-9 to TRBJ2-3, with 11 nucleotides matching TRBD2. The CDR3 runs to 19 residues. Germline assignment: CDR1 SEHNR and CDR2 FQNEAQ (reference sequence). Unmatched junction bases numbered 16, after V lost 6 bases and J lost 2 bases. The CDR3 coding sequence is TGTGCCAGCAGTTCCCCCATAGCGGGAGGGCCCAGAGTCACAGATACGCAGTATTTT. Its translation: CASSSPIAGGPRVTDTQYF. The whole variable domain, filled in from reference TRBV7-9 and TRBJ2-3, reads DTGVSQNPRHKITKRGQNVTFRCDPISEHNRLYWYRQTLGQGPEFLTYFQNEAQLEKSRLLSDRFSAERPKGSFSTLEIQRTEQGDSAMYLCASSSPIAGGPRVTDTQYFGPGTRLTVL.

CDR3 in DNA: TGCGCCAGCAACCGGTTGAATGGGGGGGATGAGCAGTACTTC. It encodes CASNRLNGGDEQYF. The rearrangement links TRBV5-1 to TRBJ2-7, with TRBD2 matching over 7 bases. The trim removed 6 bases at V and 7 bases at J, leaving 13 bases unmatched. This CDR3 is built from 14 residues. CDR1 is SGHRS, CDR2 YFSETQ, per germline.

The rearrangement joins TRBV4-3 to TRBJ1-2; a possible D gene is TRBD1 (6 bases). The V end was cut by 5 bases, the J end by 5 bases, with 9 bases between. Germline CDR1 reads LGHNA; CDR2 reads YSLEER. CDR3 length: 12 amino acids. The CDR3 region is CASSSTGYGYTF. As DNA, the CDR3 is TGCGCCAGCAGCAGTACAGGGTATGGCTACACCTTC.

Comments on this clone: The junction does not match germline at one end; this may be a read error. The rearrangement uses TRBV6-5 and TRBJ1-2; perhaps TRBD1 as D (6 bases). Germline V lookup: CDR1 MNHEY, CDR2 SVGAGI. CDR3 length: 14 residues. In nucleotides, the CDR3 is TGTGCCAGCAGTCCCCTCGGGGCAGGGGAGGCCAGCAACTTC. Protein: CASSPLGAGEASNF.

The chain is built from TRBV30 and TRBJ2-6; 7 bases agree with TRBD1. The length of the CDR3 is 16 residues. Germline trimming cut 3 bases from V and 1 base from J; bases unmatched to any gene: 6. Germline lookup yields CDR1 GTSNPN and CDR2 SVGIG (reference sequence). CDR3 sequence (DNA): TGTGCCTGGAGCGAGACAGGGCCGTCTGGGGCCAACGTCCTGACTTTC. This translates into CAWSETGPSGANVLTF.

J is TRBJ1-5 and V is TRBV18; a weak D match, TRBD1 (6 bases). This CDR3 is 15 amino acids long. With 1 base removed from V and 3 bases from J, the gap between germline ends came to 10 bases. Germline V gives CDR1 KGHSH, CDR2 LQKENI. CDR3 nucleotides: TGTGCCAGCTCACCACGAGGGGGTACCAATCAGCCCCAGCATTTT. This encodes CASSPRGGTNQPQHF.

This clone was detected once. The rearrangement uses TRBV7-3 and TRBJ2-7, with 9 bases identical to TRBD1. The CDR3 totals 14 residues. The germline CDR1 and CDR2 sequences are SGHTA and FQGTGA. The V and J ends lost 4 bases and 7 bases, in that order; junction bases with no gene match: 8. CDR3 in amino acids: CASSSTGGAGEQYF. The CDR3 region has the DNA TGTGCCAGCAGCTCCACAGGGGGCGCTGGGGAGCAGTACTTC. The whole variable domain, filled in from reference TRBV7-3 and TRBJ2-7, reads GAGVSQTPSNKVTEKGKYVELRCDPISGHTALYWYRQSLGQGPEFLIYFQGTGAADDSGLPNDRFFAVRPEGSVSTLKIQRTERGDSAVYLCASSSTGGAGEQYFGPGTRLTVT.

The J gene is TRBJ2-1, the V gene TRBV11-2; the D gene is possibly TRBD2 (6 bases). In germline, CDR1 is SGHAT, CDR2 FQNNGV. Trimming stripped 8 bases from V and 7 bases from J, with 18 bases between. There are 14 residues in the CDR3. The CDR3 nucleotides are TGTGCCAGCCTAGAACCGGGACTTGAAAATGAGCAGTTCTTC. This sequence encodes CASLEPGLENEQFF.

Only one count was recorded for this clone. V is TRBV18 and J is TRBJ2-2; TRBD1 might be the D (5 bases). The germline V gene encodes CDR1 KGHSH and CDR2 LQKENI. The CDR3 consists of 15 residues. V was shortened by 3 bases and J by 5 bases, with 13 bases between the two germline ends. In DNA form, the CDR3 reads TGTGCCAGCTCACCCGAAGGGGCGCGGACCGGGGAGCTGTTTTTT. Encoded protein: CASSPEGARTGELFF. The full variable domain, rest sourced from reference TRBV18 and TRBJ2-2, is NAGVMQNPRHLVRRRGQEARLRCSPMKGHSHVYWYRQLPEEGLKFMVYLQKENIIDESGMPKERFSAEFPKEGPSILRIQQVVRGDSAAYFCASSPEGARTGELFFGEGSRLTVL.

CDR3 protein: CASSGTGGNNYGYTF. As DNA, the CDR3 is TGTGCCAGCAGCGGCACAGGGGGTAATAACTATGGCTACACCTTC. This sequence joins TRBV9 and TRBJ1-2; 8 bases map to TRBD1. With V trimmed by 3 bases and J by 1 base, 5 bases remained unmatched. Germline CDR1 SGDLS, CDR2 YYNGEE. The CDR3 is 15 residues long.

This clone was picked up one time. V and J are TRBV29-1 and TRBJ2-1; TRBD1 matches 7 bases. The CDR3 length is 13 residues. The junction had 9 bases not matched to a gene; V was cut back by 4 bases and J by 9 bases. Germline assignment: CDR1 SQVTM and CDR2 ANQGSEA. CDR3 amino acids: CSVGDRVRVEQFF. The DNA for the CDR3 is TGCAGCGTTGGTGACAGGGTCAGGGTTGAGCAGTTCTTC.

This chain links TRBV2 with TRBJ2-7; possible D gene TRBD2, 5 bases. V shed 5 bases and J shed 4 bases, with 18 bases lying between them. This CDR3 contains 15 residues. Germline V gene lookup returns CDR1 SNHLY and CDR2 FYNNEI. CDR3 loop: CASSPTSGGGYEQYF. The CDR3 region has the DNA TGTGCCAGCAGTCCCACCTCAGGAGGAGGTTACGAGCAGTACTTC. Variable domain in full (rest from reference TRBV2 and TRBJ2-7): EPEVTQTPSHQVTQMGQEVILRCVPISNHLYFYWYRQILGQKVEFLVSFYNNEISEKSEIFDDQFSVERPDGSNFTLKIRSTKLEDSAMYFCASSPTSGGGYEQYFGPGTRLTVT.